This T cell receptor beta chain comes out of a study of CD8 T cells in ankylosing spondylitis. Notes on the study in general: About 8 highly homologous variants made up a TCR beta motif, and this motif appeared characteristic of ankylosing spondylitis blood. Within matched ankylosing spondylitis synovial fluid, disease-linked clones were reportedly significantly enriched. Reactive arthritis synovial fluid and blood previously showed some of these motif variants.

TCRdb processed the 5' RACE reads anew with MiXCR; each CDR3 protein has one entry. The data hold some 87,000 distinct CDR3 sequences, with under 30% observed a single time. As regards this clonotype: Its antigen is undetermined.

Trimming pared 1 base from V and 3 bases from J, leaving 9 bases between. CDR3 length: 14 residues. This chain uses TRBV12-3 or TRBV12-4 with TRBJ1-1, with D possibly matching TRBD1 (5 bases). The sample comprised blood, either unsorted or a sorted T cell fraction (not recorded which). This clonotype was obtained from a male donor with ankylosing spondylitis or in good health (not recorded which). CDR3 coding DNA: TGTGCCAGCAGTTTAGGGCAGGGCCACACTGAAGCTTTCTTT. This codes for CASSLGQGHTEAFF.